The 30 T cell receptor beta chains below come from one sample, sequenced in a study of blood T cell repertoires in COVID-19. Assay: immunoSEQ multiplex PCR; the TCRdb copy retains only in-frame clones and omits some. The sample has some 150,000 clones; about 85% are singletons. The sample taken for sequencing was peripheral blood. Receptors originate from a human donor in a cohort sampled during active COVID-19.

The genes are TRBV6-5 and TRBJ1-2; a weak D match, TRBD1 (6 bases). Germline V gene sequence: CDR1 MNHEY, CDR2 SVGAGI. Trimming stripped 7 bases from V and 5 bases from J, with 17 bases between. CDR3 size: 14 residues. Written as DNA, the CDR3 is TGTGCCAGCACAGGGGCCCGGGGGGGGTATGGCTACACCTTC. It translates to CASTGARGGYGYTF.

The rearrangement uses TRBV7-2 and TRBJ2-7, with TRBD2 as a possible D gene (6 bases). CDR3 length: 16 amino acids. Per germline, CDR1 SGHTA and CDR2 FQGNSA. V shed 1 base and J shed 0 bases, with 13 bases lying between them. As DNA, the CDR3 is TGTGCCAGCAGCTTAGAGTGGGGGGATAACTCCTACGAGCAGTACTTC. As protein: CASSLEWGDNSYEQYF.

The J gene is TRBJ1-5, the V gene TRBV28; perhaps TRBD1 as D (6 bases). V was shortened by 5 bases and J by 2 bases, with 13 bases between the two germline ends. The germline V gene has CDR1 MDHEN and CDR2 SYDVKM. This CDR3 spans 15 amino acids. This CDR3 reads CASSLTGIGNQPQHF. CDR3 DNA sequence: TGTGCCAGCAGTCTAACAGGGATCGGCAATCAGCCCCAGCATTTT.

This clone was seen more than once but under ten times. The V call is TRBV19, the J call TRBJ1-3; D uncertain. Trimming removed 3 bases at V and 3 bases at J, with 6 bases between. The CDR3 has 13 residues. Germline V lookup: CDR1 LNHDA, CDR2 SQIVND (reference sequence). The CDR3 DNA sequence: TGTGCCAGTAGTATTACATTTGGAAACACCATATATTTT. This translates into CASSITFGNTIYF.

This sequence joins TRBV7-9 and TRBJ1-1, with 9 bases matching TRBD1. Trimming removed 6 bases from V and 6 bases from J; junction bases left unmatched: 8. This CDR3 has 14 residues. Germline lookup yields CDR1 SEHNR and CDR2 FQNEAQ (reference sequence). The CDR3 DNA reads TGTGCCAGCAGAATTGACAGGGGGGTCTCTGAAGCTTTCTTT. Amino acid sequence: CASRIDRGVSEAFF.

The count of this clone is one. The chain employs TRBV5-1 and TRBJ2-5, with 9 bases that match TRBD1. Germline trimming cut 2 bases from V and 2 bases from J; bases unmatched to any gene: 4. The CDR3 has 15 residues. Germline V gene data show CDR1 as SGHRS and CDR2 as YFSETQ. CDR3 bases: TGCGCCAGCAGCTTCGGGACAGGGTTTCAAGAGACCCAGTACTTC. Protein: CASSFGTGFQETQYF.

This chain links TRBV3-1 (or the pseudogene TRBV3-2) with TRBJ1-2; D not resolved. V was cut by 1 base and J by 2 bases, with 11 bases left in between. Germline V gene data show CDR1 as LGHDT and CDR2 as YNNKEL (reference sequence). The CDR3 runs to 15 residues. The CDR3 sequence is CASSQAFVGNYGYTF. The DNA for the CDR3 is TGTGCCAGCAGCCAAGCATTTGTCGGGAACTATGGCTACACCTTC.

The chain joins TRBV5-5 to TRBJ2-7, with D possibly TRBD1 on 5 matching bases. Trimming removed 2 bases from V and 0 bases from J, with 15 bases in between. Germline V gene sequence: CDR1 SGHKS, CDR2 YYEKEE (reference sequence). CDR3 length: 16 amino acids. DNA of the CDR3: TGTGCCAGCAGCTTCCAAGGGGTTTTTAACTCCTACGAGCAGTACTTC. Amino acid sequence: CASSFQGVFNSYEQYF.

The chain joins TRBV3-1 (or the pseudogene TRBV3-2) to TRBJ2-1; 7 positions match TRBD2. Germline V gives CDR1 LGHDT, CDR2 YNNKEL (reference sequence). The CDR3 loop spans 15 amino acids. The V and J ends lost 4 bases and 0 bases, in that order; junction bases with no gene match: 3. CDR3 DNA: TGTGCCAGCAGCCTGGGGGGGGGCTCCTACAATGAGCAGTTCTTC. The encoded protein is CASSLGGGSYNEQFF.

The V gene is TRBV12-3 or TRBV12-4, the J gene TRBJ1-6, with no clear D. V was shortened by 1 base and J by 9 bases, with 7 bases between the two germline ends. CDR3 length: 13 amino acids. CDR3 sequence: CASSLEAGSPLHF. CDR3 nucleotide sequence: TGTGCCAGCAGTTTAGAGGCGGGTTCACCCCTCCACTTT.

This chain connects TRBV10-3 to TRBJ2-1, with TRBD2 matching 8 bases. The germline V gene has CDR1 ENHRY and CDR2 SYGVKD. CDR3 length: 14 residues. J gave up 6 bases and V 8 bases, and 9 bases lay outside the gene matches. The CDR3 bases are TGTGCCATCGCCACGGGGGGGGGCCGCAATGAGCAGTTCTTC. Translation gives CAIATGGGRNEQFF.

This clone was seen only once. This rearrangement joins TRBV7-9 to TRBJ2-3; 11 bases map to TRBD1. From germline, CDR1 is SEHNR and CDR2 FQNEAQ (reference sequence). The junction had 4 bases not matched to a gene; V was cut back by 2 bases and J by 3 bases. This CDR3 comprises 16 residues. The CDR3, as DNA: TGTGCCAGCAGCTTAAGGACAGGGGGCTCGACAGATACGCAGTATTTT. Protein sequence: CASSLRTGGSTDTQYF.

The chain carries TRBV5-8 and TRBJ2-5; 7 bases match TRBD1. J was trimmed by 5 bases and V by 7 bases; bases with no gene match: 17. CDR3 size: 16 residues. The germline gives CDR1 SGHTS, CDR2 YDEGEE. The CDR3 DNA sequence: TGTGCCAGCCCCAACAATTTAGGGACAGCTGACGAGACCCAGTACTTC. Its translation: CASPNNLGTADETQYF.

The chain is built from TRBV28 and TRBJ1-5, with D uncertain. Deletions cut 6 bases from V and 2 bases from J, with 8 bases between. Germline V CDR1 and CDR2: MDHEN, SYDVKM. The CDR3 runs 13 residues. The CDR3 region is CASSPLRNQPQHF. The DNA for the CDR3 is TGTGCCAGCAGCCCCCTCCGCAATCAGCCCCAGCATTTT.

The rearrangement links TRBV5-4 to TRBJ2-7; the D gene is possibly TRBD2 (5 bases). Germline CDR1 reads SGHNT; CDR2 reads YYREEE (reference sequence). Trimming stripped 5 bases from V and 2 bases from J, with 17 bases between. The CDR3 is 15 amino acids. The DNA of the CDR3 is TGTGCCAGCAGTTCATACGGGGTAGAGGCCTACGAGCAGTACTTC. As protein: CASSSYGVEAYEQYF.

This clone was counted only a few times. This chain joins TRBV28 and TRBJ2-5; 7 bases agree with TRBD1. Per germline, CDR1 MDHEN and CDR2 SYDVKM. The J segment lost 2 bases and the V segment lost 2 bases, leaving 8 bases of the junction unmatched. This CDR3 comprises 16 residues. The CDR3 sequence is CASSLTTGWGQETQYF. The DNA of the CDR3 is TGTGCCAGCAGTTTAACGACAGGGTGGGGGCAAGAGACCCAGTACTTC.

The chain recombines TRBV5-4 with TRBJ2-3, with 14 bases lining up with TRBD2. The CDR3 is 16 amino acids. The germline V gene encodes CDR1 SGHNT and CDR2 YYREEE (reference sequence). J lost 2 bases, V lost 4 bases, and 3 bases had no gene match. The CDR3, as DNA: TGTGCCAGCAGCCAGACTAGCGGGGGGGTCACAGATACGCAGTATTTT. It encodes CASSQTSGGVTDTQYF.

The chain employs TRBV27 and TRBJ2-5; no clear D gene. V lost 4 bases to trimming and J lost 3 bases, with 9 bases between them. Germline CDR1 is MNHEY and CDR2 is SMNVEV (reference sequence). The CDR3 length is 13 residues. The CDR3 nucleotides are TGTGCCAGCAGTTCTCTAGACGAAGAGACCCAGTACTTC. Translating gives CASSSLDEETQYF.

This clone was seen only a few times. V is TRBV5-6 and J is TRBJ1-2, with D hard to call. The CDR3 has 13 amino acids. V was shortened by 0 bases and J by 7 bases, with 10 bases between the two germline ends. The V gene's germline CDR1 is SGHDT and CDR2 YYEEEE. The CDR3 region has the DNA TGTGCCAGCAGCTTGGCCGTTGGAGGTGGCTACACCTTC. Amino acids: CASSLAVGGGYTF.

The chain carries TRBV5-5 and TRBJ2-4; tentative D call: TRBD2 (7 bases). The CDR3 is 16 amino acids. V dropped 4 bases and J dropped 2 bases, with 16 bases sitting between them. CDR1 is SGHKS, CDR2 YYEKEE, per germline (reference sequence). CDR3 sequence reads: CASSLEGGRSKNIQYF. CDR3 sequence (DNA): TGTGCCAGCAGCCTTGAGGGGGGGCGGTCCAAAAACATTCAGTACTTC.

J is TRBJ2-2 and V is TRBV5-4; TRBD2 aligns across 9 bases. Per the germline V gene, CDR1 is SGHNT and CDR2 is YYREEE (reference sequence). Unmatched junction bases numbered 6, after V lost 0 bases and J lost 6 bases. This CDR3 has 16 amino acids. The CDR3 region has the DNA TGTGCCAGCAGCTTGGCAGCGGGGGGCCAGGCCGGGGAGCTGTTTTTT. This codes for CASSLAAGGQAGELFF. The variable domain in full, with the rest retrieved from reference TRBV5-4 and TRBJ2-2, is ETGVTQSPTHLIKTRGQQVTLRCSSQSGHNTVSWYQQALGQGPQFIFQYYREEENGRGNFPPRFSGLQFPNYSSELNVNALELDDSALYLCASSLAAGGQAGELFFGEGSRLTVL.

The rearrangement links TRBV18 to TRBJ2-7; possibly TRBD2 for D (6 bases). Germline-derived CDR1 and CDR2 are KGHSH and LQKENI. This CDR3 is built from 13 residues. V dropped 1 base and J dropped 6 bases, with 10 bases sitting between them. The CDR3 loop is CASSPRGEGEQYF. The CDR3 DNA follows: TGTGCCAGCTCACCACGGGGGGAAGGCGAGCAGTACTTC.

This rearrangement joins TRBV28 to TRBJ2-3, with TRBD1 identical over 9 bases. CDR3 size: 12 residues. CDR1 is MDHEN and CDR2 is SYDVKM in the germline V gene. V shed 6 bases, J shed 5 bases, and the junction held 0 bases outside the gene matches. The CDR3 reads CASRTGGDTQYF. The CDR3 bases are TGTGCCAGCAGGACAGGGGGAGATACGCAGTATTTT. Supplemented by reference TRBV28 and TRBJ2-3, the full variable domain reads DVKVTQSSRYLVKRTGEKVFLECVQDMDHENMFWYRQDPGLGLRLIYFSYDVKMKEKGDIPEGYSVSREKKERFSLILESASTNQTSMYLCASRTGGDTQYFGPGTRLTVL.

This clone was seen more than once but under ten times. The CDR3 coding sequence is TGTGCCAGCTCACCACGAGGGGGCGTACTAGAGAATGAGCAGTTCTTC. Translating it yields CASSPRGGVLENEQFF. The V gene is TRBV18, the J gene TRBJ2-1, with 7 bases lining up with TRBD1. Unmatched junction bases numbered 10, after V lost 1 base and J lost 7 bases. Germline CDR1 reads KGHSH; CDR2 reads LQKENI. This CDR3 has 16 residues. Based on the CDR3 plus reference TRBV18 and TRBJ2-1, the full variable domain is NAGVMQNPRHLVRRRGQEARLRCSPMKGHSHVYWYRQLPEEGLKFMVYLQKENIIDESGMPKERFSAEFPKEGPSILRIQQVVRGDSAAYFCASSPRGGVLENEQFFGPGTRLTVL.

The V call is TRBV6-5, the J call TRBJ2-3, with 10 bases that match TRBD2. J lost 1 base, V lost 8 bases, and 3 bases had no gene match. Germline assignment: CDR1 MNHEY and CDR2 SVGAGI. The length of the CDR3 is 14 residues. This CDR3 reads CASALAGGTDTQYF. CDR3 in DNA: TGTGCCAGCGCCCTAGCGGGGGGCACAGATACGCAGTATTTT.

The J gene is TRBJ1-2, the V gene TRBV7-2; D uncertain. The CDR3 totals 11 residues. V lost 4 bases, J lost 5 bases, and 5 bases lay in between. The germline CDR1 and CDR2 sequences are SGHTA and FQGNSA. CDR3 loop: CASSSRYGYTF. The CDR3 DNA sequence: TGTGCCAGCAGCTCACGGTATGGCTACACCTTC.

The genes are TRBV4-1 and TRBJ2-5, with TRBD1 identical over 8 bases. The V segment lost 1 base and the J segment 4 bases; nucleotides outside the gene matches: 17. Per the germline V gene, CDR1 is MGHRA and CDR2 is YSYEKL. The CDR3 loop spans 19 amino acids. The CDR3 here is CASSQVVPLAGGEGETQYF. The CDR3 region has the DNA TGCGCCAGCAGCCAAGTCGTCCCCCTGGCAGGGGGCGAGGGAGAGACCCAGTACTTC.

The chain recombines TRBV6-5 with TRBJ1-2; perhaps TRBD1 as D (5 bases). Germline V gene lookup returns CDR1 MNHEY and CDR2 SVGAGI. V lost 6 bases and J lost 5, with 10 bases in between. The CDR3 has 12 amino acids. The CDR3 spells CASSNGGYGYTF. CDR3 DNA: TGTGCCAGCAGCAACGGGGGTTATGGCTACACCTTC.

The DNA for the CDR3 is TGTGCCAGCAGTTTCCGACAGGAAAATAATTCACCCCTCCACTTT. Protein sequence: CASSFRQENNSPLHF. The V and J genes are TRBV28 and TRBJ1-6, with a weak D call TRBD1 (6 bases). Germline V gives CDR1 MDHEN, CDR2 SYDVKM. This CDR3 has 15 residues. The germline V and J ends were trimmed by 3 bases and 5 bases, with 11 bases remaining between them.

V usage is TRBV6-5 and J usage is TRBJ2-1; 8 bases are a match to TRBD1. The CDR3 length is 13 residues. Trimming cost V 5 bases and J 7 bases; bases outside gene matches: 4. Germline assignment: CDR1 MNHEY and CDR2 SVGAGI. CDR3 loop: CASSRQGRNEQFF. Here the CDR3 DNA reads TGTGCCAGCAGTAGACAGGGGAGGAATGAGCAGTTCTTC.